This entry lists 29 T cell receptor beta chains sequenced from one sample in a study of T cell responses to AZD1222 COVID-19 vaccine. Generated by immunoSEQ multiplex PCR, the TCRdb table keeps only in-frame clones and is missing some. This sample has 100,000 to 150,000 clones; approximately 88% occur once, and the top ten carry 5% to 6%. The sequences come from peripheral blood, collected on day 0 of AZD1222 vaccination. The receptors here all came from an adult in good health.

This clone appeared a single time. This sequence joins TRBV13 and TRBJ1-6; 10 nucleotides align to TRBD1. CDR3 length: 16 amino acids. Germline assignment: CDR1 PRHDT and CDR2 FYEKMQ (reference sequence). V shed 5 bases and J 5 bases; nucleotides not matched to a gene: 6. The CDR3 sequence: CASSHGQGGNNSPLHF. DNA of the CDR3: TGTGCCAGCAGCCATGGACAGGGGGGGAATAATTCACCCCTCCACTTT.

This rearrangement joins TRBV30 to TRBJ1-4; D perhaps matches TRBD1 (5 bases). Germline CDR1 reads GTSNPN; CDR2 reads SVGIG (reference sequence). The CDR3 totals 14 residues. V lost 4 bases and J 4 bases, leaving 13 bases between the germline ends. Here the CDR3 reads CAWTARGFNEKLFF. The CDR3, as DNA: TGTGCCTGGACCGCTCGGGGGTTTAATGAAAAACTGTTTTTT.

The V and J genes are TRBV11-3 and TRBJ2-3; 13 bases match TRBD2. The CDR3 totals 15 residues. Trimming at V came to 5 bases and at J to 4 bases, leaving 3 bases not matched to a gene. The V gene's germline CDR1 is SGHNT and CDR2 YENEEA. The CDR3: CASSPGLAGPDTQYF. The CDR3 nucleotides are TGTGCCAGCAGCCCGGGACTAGCGGGGCCAGATACGCAGTATTTT.

This clone was recorded only once. The V call is TRBV4-2, the J call TRBJ2-2; 7 bases align to TRBD1. Germline CDR1 LGHNA, CDR2 YNFKEQ. V dropped 3 bases and J dropped 0; count of bases not matched to a gene: 7. The CDR3 covers 17 residues. The CDR3 loop is CASSHPTGTANTGELFF. Written as DNA, the CDR3 is TGTGCCAGCAGCCACCCTACGGGGACAGCGAACACCGGGGAGCTGTTTTTT.

The genes are TRBV27 and TRBJ2-1; 11 bases line up with TRBD1. The CDR3 contains 16 residues. Germline CDR1 reads MNHEY; CDR2 reads SMNVEV (reference sequence). The V gene end was trimmed by 6 bases and the J gene end by 6 bases; junction bases not matched to a gene: 10. DNA for the CDR3: TGTGCCAGCAGCCGTTGGACAGGGGGCGCTTCCAATGAGCAGTTCTTC. Amino acids: CASSRWTGGASNEQFF.

The J gene is TRBJ2-3, the V gene TRBV30; D not resolved. The CDR3 runs to 13 residues. Germline V CDR1 and CDR2: GTSNPN, SVGIG (reference sequence). The V end was cut by 2 bases, the J end by 4 bases, with 10 bases between. The CDR3 loop is CAWSYASPDTQYF. DNA of the CDR3: TGTGCCTGGAGTTATGCGAGCCCAGATACGCAGTATTTT.

The chain combines TRBV10-3 with TRBJ2-7; 9 nucleotides agree with TRBD2. The CDR3 covers 14 residues. V lost 10 bases to trimming and J lost 6 bases; unmatched junction nucleotides: 13. Germline V gives CDR1 ENHRY, CDR2 SYGVKD. DNA of the CDR3: TGTGCCACCGAAACTTTAGCGGGAGATCGCGAGCAGTACTTC. It codes for CATETLAGDREQYF.

V usage is TRBV4-1 and J usage is TRBJ1-5, with D possibly being TRBD1 (5 bases). V was clipped by 1 base and J by 9 bases, with 16 bases between them. Germline CDR1 and CDR2: MGHRA and YSYEKL. The CDR3 is 15 amino acids. The CDR3 sequence is CASSQVGDSVPPQHF. The CDR3 coding sequence is TGCGCCAGCAGCCAAGTGGGGGATTCCGTCCCGCCCCAGCATTTT.

The rearrangement uses TRBV28 and TRBJ2-7, with D perhaps given as TRBD1 or TRBD2 (7 bases each). Trimming removed 3 bases at V and 6 bases at J, with 15 bases between. The CDR3 runs to 14 residues. Germline V gives CDR1 MDHEN, CDR2 SYDVKM. CDR3 coding DNA: TGTGCCAGCAGTTTTGACAGGGAGGGCGGCGAGCAGTACTTC. Residues: CASSFDREGGEQYF.

V gene TRBV24-1 combines with J gene TRBJ2-2; the D gene is possibly TRBD1 (7 bases). CDR3 length: 16 amino acids. The V gene's germline CDR1 is KGHDR and CDR2 SFDVKD. The V and J ends lost 4 bases and 4 bases respectively, with 15 bases between them. DNA of the CDR3: TGTGCCACCAGTGACCTGGAGGGGGCTGGCACCGGGGAGCTGTTTTTT. Its protein product is CATSDLEGAGTGELFF.

This rearrangement joins TRBV4-1 to TRBJ1-1, with D possibly being TRBD1 (5 bases). This CDR3 contains 15 residues. Germline V gene data show CDR1 as MGHRA and CDR2 as YSYEKL. V was shortened by 0 bases and J by 5 bases, with 13 bases between the two germline ends. The CDR3 protein is CASSQDSGLGTEAFF. CDR3 DNA sequence: TGCGCCAGCAGCCAAGATTCAGGGTTGGGAACTGAAGCTTTCTTT.

This rearrangement joins TRBV4-3 to TRBJ2-1, with TRBD1 matching over 9 bases. The CDR3 runs to 16 residues. The germline gives CDR1 LGHNA, CDR2 YSLEER. V trimming: 4 bases; J trimming: 4 bases; junction bases outside the gene matches: 8. The DNA for the CDR3 is TGCGCCAGCAGCCTACTACACGGGACAGGGTACAATGAGCAGTTCTTC. Translation gives CASSLLHGTGYNEQFF.

The J gene is TRBJ1-1, the V gene TRBV5-5; 8 bases map to TRBD1. The germline V gene has CDR1 SGHKS and CDR2 YYEKEE (reference sequence). V lost 6 bases and J lost 5; bases outside the gene matches: 3. This CDR3 comprises 12 residues. The CDR3, as DNA: TGTGCCAGCAAGGACAGGGAAACTGAAGCTTTCTTT. Its protein is CASKDRETEAFF. The full variable domain, completed using reference TRBV5-5 and TRBJ1-1, is DAGVTQSPTHLIKTRGQQVTLRCSPISGHKSVSWYQQVLGQGPQFIFQYYEKEERGRGNFPDRFSARQFPNYSSELNVNALLLGDSALYLCASKDRETEAFFGQGTRLTVV.

The chain links TRBV29-1 to TRBJ1-4, with D possibly matching TRBD1 (6 bases). The CDR3 totals 14 residues. Trimming stripped 5 bases from V and 0 bases from J, with 10 bases between. Germline V lookup: CDR1 SQVTM, CDR2 ANQGSEA. The CDR3 region is CSVRGQATNEKLFF. CDR3 nucleotide sequence: TGCAGCGTTCGGGGGCAGGCAACTAATGAAAAACTGTTTTTT.

The genes are TRBV3-1 (or the pseudogene TRBV3-2) and TRBJ1-1; D remains unclear. Germline-derived CDR1 and CDR2 are LGHDT and YNNKEL (reference sequence). Between the trimmed V and J ends, which lost 2 bases and 1 base, there was a span of 11 bases. The CDR3 covers 15 residues. CDR3 sequence reads: CASSQLSRSNTEAFF. DNA for the CDR3: TGTGCCAGCAGCCAACTGTCTCGATCGAACACTGAAGCTTTCTTT.

This clone has just one count. The chain has TRBV18 and TRBJ2-1; D is possibly TRBD2 (6 bases). V was clipped by 0 bases and J by 10 bases, with 7 bases between them. The germline V gene has CDR1 KGHSH and CDR2 LQKENI. There are 12 residues in the CDR3. The CDR3 spells CASSPPREEQFF. Written as DNA, the CDR3 is TGTGCCAGCTCACCACCTCGGGAGGAGCAGTTCTTC.

This chain joins TRBV4-1 and TRBJ1-5; D perhaps matches TRBD1 (6 bases). This CDR3 has 14 residues. Trimming removed 4 bases from V and 6 bases from J, with 13 bases in between. The germline CDR1 and CDR2 sequences are MGHRA and YSYEKL. CDR3 coding DNA: TGCGCCAGCAGCCCCCGACAGGAGAGTCAGCCCCAGCATTTT. It yields the protein CASSPRQESQPQHF.

The V and J genes are TRBV6-1 and TRBJ1-1; D may be TRBD1 (6 bases). This CDR3 is built from 14 residues. Germline lookup yields CDR1 MNHNS and CDR2 SASEGT. The V end lost 2 bases, the J end lost 1 base, and 8 bases lay between the germline ends. The CDR3 loop is CASSELQGNTEAFF. CDR3 in DNA: TGTGCCAGCAGTGAACTACAGGGGAACACTGAAGCTTTCTTT.

This clone was seen just once. V usage is TRBV27 and J usage is TRBJ2-5, with TRBD2 matching 11 bases. The CDR3 totals 19 residues. The V gene end was trimmed by 1 base and the J gene end by 2 bases; junction bases not matched to a gene: 12. Germline CDR1 reads MNHEY; CDR2 reads SMNVEV (reference sequence). The CDR3 DNA follows: TGTGCCAGCAGTTTATATGGTCTAGCGGGAGGATGGGATCAAGAGACCCAGTACTTC. Amino acid sequence: CASSLYGLAGGWDQETQYF.

This clone was detected once. The chain has TRBV5-4 and TRBJ2-5; 10 bases line up with TRBD1. The CDR3 spans 15 residues. With V trimmed by 4 bases and J by 1 base, 4 bases remained unmatched. Per the germline V gene, CDR1 is SGHNT and CDR2 is YYREEE (reference sequence). CDR3 in amino acids: CASSPGTGVQETQYF. The CDR3 nucleotides are TGTGCCAGCAGCCCGGGGACAGGGGTCCAAGAGACCCAGTACTTC.

This clone came up once. The chain has TRBV5-1 and TRBJ1-3; D is unclear. Germline lookup yields CDR1 SGHRS and CDR2 YFSETQ. There are 16 residues in the CDR3. The V end lost 4 bases, the J end lost 0 bases, and 14 bases lay between the germline ends. This CDR3 reads CASSTLPGLSGNTIYF. DNA of the CDR3: TGCGCCAGCAGCACTCTCCCGGGCCTCTCTGGAAACACCATATATTTT.

The gene calls are TRBV5-4 and TRBJ2-2, with D possibly matching TRBD1 (6 bases). In germline, CDR1 is SGHNT, CDR2 YYREEE (reference sequence). Trimming left V 4 bases short and J 3 bases short, with 16 bases between. The CDR3 sequence is 16 residues long. The CDR3 protein is CASSGGRGIDTGELFF. Written as DNA, the CDR3 is TGTGCCAGCAGCGGGGGCCGGGGTATCGACACCGGGGAGCTGTTTTTT.

V gene TRBV18 combines with J gene TRBJ1-5, with D hard to call. This CDR3 is built from 13 residues. Per germline, CDR1 KGHSH and CDR2 LQKENI. Trimming removed 6 bases from V and 4 bases from J, with 10 bases in between. CDR3: CASSPNPNQPQHF. CDR3 in DNA: TGTGCCAGCTCCCCCAACCCTAATCAGCCCCAGCATTTT.

V is TRBV30 and J is TRBJ1-5; no firm D call. V lost 5 bases to trimming and J lost 9 bases, with 8 bases between them. In germline, CDR1 is GTSNPN, CDR2 SVGIG (reference sequence). The CDR3 sequence is 10 residues long. CDR3 region: CAWGYRPQHF. Here the CDR3 DNA reads TGTGCCTGGGGGTATCGGCCCCAGCATTTT.

This chain uses TRBV14 with TRBJ1-2; tentative D call: TRBD1 (5 bases). Germline loops: CDR1 SGHDN, CDR2 FVKESK. The CDR3 has 14 amino acids. Trimming took 3 bases from V and 8 from J, leaving 16 bases between them. CDR3 DNA sequence: TGTGCCAGCAGCCAGGAGTTCAGGGTGGGCGGCTACACCTTC. This encodes CASSQEFRVGGYTF.

The chain uses TRBV5-1 and TRBJ1-3; TRBD1 might be the D (5 bases). The CDR3 spans 14 residues. V was pared by 4 bases and J by 1 base, with 9 bases between. Germline CDR1 is SGHRS and CDR2 is YFSETQ. Here the CDR3 reads CASSLWGSGNTIYF. The CDR3 DNA follows: TGCGCCAGCAGCCTTTGGGGGTCTGGAAACACCATATATTTT.

The gene calls are TRBV19 and TRBJ2-7; D unresolved. V lost 0 bases and J 3 bases, leaving 6 bases between the germline ends. Germline values: CDR1 LNHDA, CDR2 SQIVND (reference sequence). This CDR3 is built from 13 residues. The CDR3 is CASSIDGLYEQYF. The CDR3, as DNA: TGTGCCAGTAGTATAGATGGCCTCTACGAGCAGTACTTC.

The CDR3 spells CASSSGQGARGYTF. The CDR3 DNA reads as TGCGCCAGCAGCTCGGGACAGGGGGCGCGCGGCTACACCTTC. The chain combines TRBV5-1 with TRBJ1-2, with 12 bases lining up with TRBD1. Trimming removed 3 bases from V and 8 bases from J; junction bases left unmatched: 5. CDR3 size: 14 residues. The germline V gene encodes CDR1 SGHRS and CDR2 YFSETQ.

Here the CDR3 DNA reads TGTGCCAGCAGTCCCACGGTCGTCGACTCGAGGGAGACCCAGTACTTC. Encoded protein: CASSPTVVDSRETQYF. The chain uses TRBV6-2 or TRBV6-3 and TRBJ2-5; D is ambiguous. Trimming left V 5 bases short and J 5 bases short, with 21 bases between. Germline assignment: CDR1 MNHEY and CDR2 SVGEGT. There are 16 residues in the CDR3.